This TCR beta chain was captured in a study of T cells in women clearing cervical HPV infection. Study details: For cases, blood was sampled a median 149 days after lesion detection, interquartile range roughly 90 to 230 days.

Study conclusions and caveats: Unknown T-cell numbers per sample may underlie the richness differences. A classifier using richness and V gene abundances reached an AUC of under 0.9.

Clones were read by immunoSEQ multiplex PCR, and TCRdb kept only the in-frame ones, dropping some. Recorded here are roughly 12,000 clones; the top ten clones represent around a quarter. Germline loops: CDR1 LNHNV, CDR2 YYDKDF (reference sequence). The CDR3 is 18 residues long. V was clipped by 0 bases and J by 2 bases, with 16 bases between them. This clone registers medium-sized by frequency. Antigen: not known. The read halts 3 residues ahead of the CDR3 end, with the missing end drawn from the germline J gene. Material: blood buffy coat. The genes are TRBV15 and TRBJ2-2; D gene uncertain. The TCR originated in a woman between 18 and 69 years old with a cervical HPV16 infection that either progressed to CIN3+ or cleared (not recorded which). The sequenced CDR3 bases are TGTGCCACCAGCAGAGATTTTTTGGCGGTTCTAAACACCGGGGAG. Translated, it gives CATSRDFLAVLNTGE. The whole CDR3 protein is CATSRDFLAVLNTGELFF.